These T cell receptor beta chains were read from a single sample in a study of glioma-infiltrating T cells. One entry per CDR3 protein results from TCRdb running MiXCR on the multiplex PCR reads. The sample has roughly 100,000 distinct CDR3 sequences; approximately 28% are singletons. Sequenced sample: glioma tissue, nonneoplastic brain tissue, or PBMCs (not recorded which). The source of these receptors is a human donor with low-grade glioma or glioblastoma, undergoing nonglioma brain surgery, or in good health (not recorded which). The CDR3 runs from the conserved cysteine through the conserved F or W. The D gene is left open where the match is weak. Only some rows state a clone size, as once, few, many or a class for expanded clones.

clone_size,j_call,cdr3_length,v_call,d_call,cdr3_nt,cdr3_aa
NA,TRBJ1-1,15,TRBV20-1,NA,TGCAGCACTATTCGGGAGTCTCGGCTAGACACTGAAGCTTTCTTT,CSTIRESRLDTEAFF
NA,TRBJ1-1,14,TRBV18,NA,TGTGCCAGCTCACTAATCGACAGTAACACTGAAGCTTTCTTT,CASSLIDSNTEAFF
many,TRBJ2-3,16,TRBV20-1,TRBD2,TGCAGTGCTAGTCTTACTAGCGGGGGGTCAACAGATACGCAGTATTTT,CSASLTSGGSTDTQYF
many,TRBJ2-7,16,TRBV6-6,NA,TGTGCCAGCAGTTACGAACGGCTCGACGGCTCCTACGAGCAGTACTTC,CASSYERLDGSYEQYF
many,TRBJ1-2,14,TRBV6-1,TRBD1,TGTGCCAGCAGTCGGACAGGGTCCAACTATGGCTACACCTTC,CASSRTGSNYGYTF
NA,TRBJ2-1,16,TRBV5-4,TRBD2,TGTGCCAGCAGCCCCGGGGGCGTGCGGGGGGGCGATGAGCAGTTCTTC,CASSPGGVRGGDEQFF
NA,TRBJ1-5,15,TRBV29-1,TRBD1,TGCAGCGTTGAAGACCCACAGGGGGCTGGTCAGCCCCAGCATTTT,CSVEDPQGAGQPQHF
many,TRBJ2-7,12,TRBV18,TRBD1,TGTGCCAGCTCACCCGACAGGGAAGAGCAGTACTTC,CASSPDREEQYF
few,TRBJ1-3,14,TRBV18,TRBD1,TGTGCCAGCTCTCCAGGGACAGGGCGAAACACCATATATTTT,CASSPGTGRNTIYF
many,TRBJ1-5,17,TRBV19,TRBD1,TGTGCCAGTAGTGATGGGACAGGGGTAGGTAGCAATCAGCCCCAGCATTTT,CASSDGTGVGSNQPQHF
few,TRBJ2-3,16,TRBV4-1,TRBD2,TGCGCCAGCAGCCCCTCGCGGGGGGGGGAATCAGATACGCAGTATTTT,CASSPSRGGESDTQYF
many,TRBJ2-1,12,TRBV6-1,NA,TGTGCCAGCAGAGCCGTCTTCGGTGAGCAGTTCTTC,CASRAVFGEQFF
many,TRBJ2-1,13,TRBV6-1,TRBD1,TGTGCCAGCAGACTGGACAGGAGCAATGAGCAGTTCTTC,CASRLDRSNEQFF
many,TRBJ1-5,13,TRBV3-1,NA,TGTGCCAGCAGCCAAGATCCCCGACAGCCCCAGCATTTT,CASSQDPRQPQHF
NA,TRBJ2-5,13,TRBV7-2,NA,TGTGCCAGCAGCCGTAAGGGGAGAGAGACCCAGTACTTC,CASSRKGRETQYF
once,TRBJ1-1,13,TRBV29-1,NA,TGCAGCGTTGATCATGGGAGGAACACTGGAGCTTTCTTT,CSVDHGRNTGAFF
NA,TRBJ1-5,13,TRBV19,NA,TGTGCCAGTAGCCCGGGTTTAGATCAGCCCCAGCATTTT,CASSPGLDQPQHF
many,TRBJ2-3,15,TRBV27,NA,TGTGCCAGCAGTTTCCGCCGGACTAGCACAGATACGCAGTATTTT,CASSFRRTSTDTQYF
many,TRBJ1-2,15,TRBV7-9,TRBD1,TGTGCCAGCAGCGCCGACAGGGGTCGGGTCTATGGCTACACCTTC,CASSADRGRVYGYTF
NA,TRBJ1-1,13,TRBV11-2,NA,TGTGCCAGCAGGTTTATAGGGGCCACTGAAGCTTTCTTT,CASRFIGATEAFF
few,TRBJ2-7,16,TRBV3-1,TRBD1,TGTGCCAGCAGCCCCCTGGCGGGACAGGGAGTCCACGAGCAGTACTTC,CASSPLAGQGVHEQYF
few,TRBJ1-1,14,TRBV19,NA,TGTGCCAGCTTAAAAATGGAAAGGAACACTGAAGCTTTCTTT,CASLKMERNTEAFF
many,TRBJ2-5,16,TRBV28,NA,TGTGCCAGCAGCCCTCGCCTGAGTTTAGTAAGAGAGACCCAGTACTTC,CASSPRLSLVRETQYF
few,TRBJ2-3,12,TRBV24-1,NA,TGTGCCACCAGTTCCGAACCGGATACGCAGTATTTT,CATSSEPDTQYF